The next 2 T cell receptor beta chains were all read from a single sample in a study of blood T cell repertoires in COVID-19. TCRdb's copy holds only in-frame clones and misses some; the assay was immunoSEQ multiplex PCR. Seen here are 20,000 to 30,000 clones, just over 90% observed once, and the top ten hold around 8.3%. Sequenced: peripheral blood. The receptors derive from a human donor in a cohort sampled during active COVID-19.

The chain links TRBV19 to TRBJ1-4, with D possibly TRBD1 on 5 matching bases. Trimming removed 5 bases from V and 7 bases from J, with 17 bases in between. Germline CDR1 and CDR2: LNHDA and SQIVND (reference sequence). This CDR3 comprises 15 residues. The CDR3 spells CASSPYPGLGEKLFF. CDR3 DNA: TGTGCCAGTAGTCCCTACCCGGGACTCGGTGAAAAACTGTTTTTT. The full variable domain, its missing parts supplied by reference TRBV19 and TRBJ1-4, is DGGITQSPKYLFRKEGQNVTLSCEQNLNHDAMYWYRQDPGQGLRLIYYSQIVNDFQKGDIAEGYSVSREKKESFPLTVTSAQKNPTAFYLCASSPYPGLGEKLFFGSGTQLSVL.

The chain links TRBV28 to TRBJ1-5; D is undetermined. The CDR3 is made up of 15 amino acids. Trimming took 7 bases from V and 2 from J, leaving 15 bases between them. Germline CDR1 MDHEN, CDR2 SYDVKM. In DNA form, the CDR3 reads TGTGCCAGCAACTCAGCAGAGGGTGGCAATCAGCCCCAGCATTTT. Residues: CASNSAEGGNQPQHF.